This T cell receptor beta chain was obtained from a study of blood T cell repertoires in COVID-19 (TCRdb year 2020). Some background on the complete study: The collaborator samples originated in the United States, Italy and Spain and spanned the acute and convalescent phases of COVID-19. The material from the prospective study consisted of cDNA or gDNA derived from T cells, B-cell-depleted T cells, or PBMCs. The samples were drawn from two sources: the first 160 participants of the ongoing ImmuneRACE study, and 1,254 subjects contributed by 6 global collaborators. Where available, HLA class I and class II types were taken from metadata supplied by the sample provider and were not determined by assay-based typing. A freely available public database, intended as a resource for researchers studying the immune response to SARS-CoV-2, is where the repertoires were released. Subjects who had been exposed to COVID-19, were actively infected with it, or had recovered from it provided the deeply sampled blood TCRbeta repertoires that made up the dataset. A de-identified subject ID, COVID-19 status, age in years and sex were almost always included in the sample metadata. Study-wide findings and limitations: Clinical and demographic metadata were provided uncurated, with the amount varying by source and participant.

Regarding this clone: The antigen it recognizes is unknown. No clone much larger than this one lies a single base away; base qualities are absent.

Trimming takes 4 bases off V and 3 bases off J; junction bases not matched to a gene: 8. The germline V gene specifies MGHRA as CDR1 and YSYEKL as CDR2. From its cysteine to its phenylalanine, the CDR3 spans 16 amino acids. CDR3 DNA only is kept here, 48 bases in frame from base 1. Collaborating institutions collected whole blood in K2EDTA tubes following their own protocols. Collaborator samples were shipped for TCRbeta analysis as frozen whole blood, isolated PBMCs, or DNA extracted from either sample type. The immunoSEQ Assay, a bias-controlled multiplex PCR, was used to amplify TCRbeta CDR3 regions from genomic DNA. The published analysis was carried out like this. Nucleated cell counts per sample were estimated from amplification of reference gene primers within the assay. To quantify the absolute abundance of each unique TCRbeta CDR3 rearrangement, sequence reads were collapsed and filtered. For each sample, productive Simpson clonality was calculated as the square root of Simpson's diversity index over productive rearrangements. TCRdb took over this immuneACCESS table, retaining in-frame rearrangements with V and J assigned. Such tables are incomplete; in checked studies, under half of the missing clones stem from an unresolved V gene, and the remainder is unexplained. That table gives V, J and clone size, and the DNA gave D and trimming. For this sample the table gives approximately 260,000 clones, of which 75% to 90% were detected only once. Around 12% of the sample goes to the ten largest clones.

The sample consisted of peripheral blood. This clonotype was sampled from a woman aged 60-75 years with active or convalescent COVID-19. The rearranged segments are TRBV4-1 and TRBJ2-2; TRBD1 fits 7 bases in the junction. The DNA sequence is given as TGCGCCAGCAGCCTCGGACAGGCCCCGGACACCGGGGAGCTGTTTTTT. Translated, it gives CASSLGQAPDTGELFF.